Listed below are T cell receptor beta chains from one sample, sequenced in a study of PD-1 blockade in classical Hodgkin lymphoma. Some clones are missing from TCRdb's copy, which holds only in-frame ones; the method was immunoSEQ multiplex PCR. The sample has more than 25,000 clones; 70% to 90% are singletons. Material: CD8+ T cells from blood, obtained at baseline. These receptors were obtained from a human donor with classical Hodgkin lymphoma. CDR3s include the opening cysteine and the closing phenylalanine or tryptophan. Each record gives: J gene, D gene, CDR3 length, V gene, CDR3 protein, CDR3 DNA. A D gene is named only where the DNA matches it firmly.

>TRBJ1-5|-|12|TRBV9
CASPGGIQPQHF
TGTGCCAGCCCTGGCGGGATTCAGCCCCAGCATTTT
>TRBJ2-7|TRBD1|14|TRBV5-1
CASSTGQGSYEQYF
TGCGCCAGCAGCACCGGACAGGGCTCCTACGAGCAGTACTTC
>TRBJ1-5|-|14|TRBV27
CASRNRTSNQPQHF
TGTGCCAGCAGAAACAGGACTAGCAATCAGCCCCAGCATTTT
>TRBJ1-1|-|18|TRBV5-6
CASSQTRVEGLVNTEAFF
TGTGCCAGCAGCCAGACAAGGGTCGAAGGTTTGGTGAACACTGAAGCTTTCTTT
>TRBJ2-7|-|11|TRBV20-1
CSAIISYEQYF
TGCAGTGCTATTATATCCTACGAGCAGTACTTC
>TRBJ2-5|-|15|TRBV27
CASSSQGPIQETQYF
TGTGCCAGCAGTTCACAAGGGCCCATCCAAGAGACCCAGTACTTC
>TRBJ1-1|TRBD1|14|TRBV9
CASSSRQGATEAFF
TGTGCCAGCAGCTCCCGACAGGGGGCCACTGAAGCTTTCTTT
>TRBJ2-2|-|15|TRBV19
CASSSGTANTGELFF
TGTGCCAGTAGTAGCGGGACAGCGAACACCGGGGAGCTGTTTTTT
>TRBJ2-3|TRBD2|16|TRBV10-1
CASSGIGTSGIYTQYF
TGCGCCAGCAGTGGTATTGGGACTAGCGGGATTTATACGCAGTATTTT
>TRBJ2-7|-|15|TRBV4-1
CASSQEGRSSYEQYF
TGCGCCAGCAGCCAAGAGGGGCGGAGCTCCTACGAGCAGTACTTC
>TRBJ1-2|-|11|TRBV27
CASAAGNGYTF
TGTGCCAGTGCGGCCGGGAATGGCTACACCTTC
>TRBJ2-1|-|13|TRBV30
CAWGIGGADEQFF
TGTGCCTGGGGAATAGGAGGGGCTGATGAGCAGTTCTTC
>TRBJ1-2|-|15|TRBV6-5
CASSYSRAGTGGYTF
TGTGCCAGCAGTTACTCGCGGGCAGGCACGGGTGGCTACACCTTC
>TRBJ1-2|-|15|TRBV27
CASSGGRWVNDGYTF
TGTGCCAGCAGTGGGGGTAGGTGGGTCAACGATGGCTACACCTTC
>TRBJ2-7|-|13|TRBV4-1
CASSQSDSYEQYF
TGCGCCAGCAGCCAGTCTGACAGCTACGAGCAGTACTTC